This T cell receptor beta chain was profiled in a study of memory CD4+ T cells and cytomegalovirus serostatus. Single viable CD3+CD4+CD8-CD45RO+ cells were sorted as the memory CD4+ T cells. Total CD4+ T cells were enriched by CD4 positive selection. Notes on the study in general: Median bootstrapped AUC for CMV status was just under 0.97 originally, around 0.91 US-trained.

With respect to this clone: As yet, its antigen is unknown.

This table comes from immunoSEQ multiplex PCR, and its TCRdb copy is limited to in-frame clones, with some not included. The sample includes roughly 28,000 clones, under 85% of them seen just once. V dropped 3 bases and J dropped 2 bases, with 8 bases sitting between them. This CDR3 is built from 14 residues. Germline V gene lookup returns CDR1 SNHLY and CDR2 FYNNEI. Specimen: memory CD4+ T cells from blood. This TCR came from an adult in good health and CMV-seronegative. The J gene is TRBJ1-3, the V gene TRBV2; D is ambiguous. The CDR3 loop reads CASSEVRPGNTIYF. CDR3 in DNA: TGTGCCAGCAGTGAGGTCAGGCCTGGAAACACCATATATTTT. The full variable domain, with the rest looked up from reference TRBV2 and TRBJ1-3, is EPEVTQTPSHQVTQMGQEVILRCVPISNHLYFYWYRQILGQKVEFLVSFYNNEISEKSEIFDDQFSVERPDGSNFTLKIRSTKLEDSAMYFCASSEVRPGNTIYFGEGSWLTVV.